A selection of T cell receptor beta chains follows, all from one sample in a study of cytomegalovirus exposure and HLA in healthy donors. Profiling relied on immunoSEQ multiplex PCR, and the TCRdb table lists in-frame clones only, not all of them. Of some 150,000 clones detected, approximately 82% appear once; the ten largest clones hold around 1.5%. The sample consisted of PBMCs. Receptors originate from a male donor in good health and CMV-seronegative. Each CDR3 is given with its conserved first and last residue. The D gene is left open where the match is weak. Part of the rows lack a size; the others show once, few, many or a class for expanded clones.

j_gene,d_gene,v_gene,abundance,CDR3aa,CDR3nt
TRBJ2-2,TRBD1,TRBV6-5,once,CASKGQGFFTGELFF,TGTGCCAGCAAGGGACAGGGGTTTTTCACCGGGGAGCTGTTTTTT
TRBJ2-2,.,TRBV5-4,.,CASSLGSGQNTGELFF,TGTGCCAGCAGCTTGGGGAGTGGTCAGAACACCGGGGAGCTGTTTTTT
TRBJ1-2,TRBD1,TRBV5-4,.,CASSGRGTYGYTF,TGTGCCAGCAGCGGCAGGGGGACCTATGGCTACACCTTC
TRBJ2-7,TRBD2,TRBV9,.,CASSVAVTSGPYEQYF,TGTGCCAGCAGCGTAGCCGTGACTAGCGGTCCCTACGAGCAGTACTTC
TRBJ2-7,.,TRBV9,.,CASSASGGQGVYEQYF,TGTGCCAGCAGCGCTAGCGGGGGACAGGGCGTCTACGAGCAGTACTTC
TRBJ2-7,.,TRBV9,.,CASSVGAAGEQYF,TGTGCCAGCAGCGTAGGGGCGGCGGGGGAGCAGTACTTC
TRBJ1-1,.,TRBV9,once,CASASTGREAFF,TGTGCCAGCGCATCGACAGGTCGGGAAGCTTTCTTT
TRBJ2-5,TRBD2,TRBV5-1,.,CASSMGGTSGQETQYF,TGCGCCAGCAGCATGGGAGGGACTAGCGGCCAAGAGACCCAGTACTTC
TRBJ2-2,TRBD2,TRBV19,.,CATPSGVTGELFF,TGTGCCACTCCAAGCGGGGTCACCGGGGAGCTGTTTTTT
TRBJ2-3,.,TRBV7-9,.,CSSSLRGSTDTQYF,TGTTCCAGCAGCTTACGGGGGAGCACAGATACGCAGTATTTT
TRBJ1-1,.,TRBV20-1,.,CSARGGTEAFF,TGCAGTGCTAGAGGAGGGACTGAAGCTTTCTTT
TRBJ2-3,TRBD2,TRBV6-4,.,CASSGLAGDSTDTQYF,TGTGCCAGCAGCGGACTAGCGGGGGATAGCACAGATACGCAGTATTTT
TRBJ2-7,TRBD1,TRBV9,.,CASSKRDSHFYEQYF,TGTGCCAGCAGCAAAAGGGACAGCCACTTCTACGAGCAGTACTTC
TRBJ2-2,TRBD2,TRBV18,.,CASSPRRLAVNTGELFF,TGTGCCAGCTCACCACGTCGACTAGCGGTGAACACCGGGGAGCTGTTTTTT